These 24 T cell receptor beta chains originate from one sample sequenced in a study of cytomegalovirus exposure and HLA in healthy donors. PCR used 60 Vbeta primers and 13 Jbeta primers. Profiled with immunoSEQ multiplex PCR; TCRdb holds only in-frame clones, not every one. The sample holds some 110,000 clones, under 70% seen once. The sample consisted of PBMCs. The receptors were sampled from a man aged 18 to 29 in good health and CMV-seronegative.

On this clone: At one end the junction does not follow the germline gene, possibly because of a read error. The chain has TRBV13 and TRBJ1-3; D gene ambiguous. The germline CDR1 and CDR2 sequences are PRHDT and FYEKMQ (reference sequence). This CDR3 has 12 amino acids. In nucleotides, the CDR3 is TGTGCCAGCAACCTTGTGGGGAGACTAAAGAATTTT. This translates into CASNLVGRLKNF.

J is TRBJ1-1 and V is TRBV30; D is possibly TRBD1 (5 bases). CDR3 length equals 12 residues. CDR1 is GTSNPN and CDR2 is SVGIG in the germline V gene (reference sequence). V was shortened by 8 bases and J by 3 bases, with 13 bases between the two germline ends. The CDR3 is CAHLRGYTEAFF. In nucleotides, the CDR3 is TGTGCCCACCTGCGGGGGTACACTGAAGCTTTCTTT.

V gene TRBV2 combines with J gene TRBJ2-7, with TRBD1 matching 10 bases. Unmatched junction bases numbered 7, after V lost 1 base and J lost 13 bases. Per the germline V gene, CDR1 is SNHLY and CDR2 is FYNNEI. The CDR3 length is 13 residues. CDR3 sequence reads: CASSEERTGGPYF. For the CDR3, the DNA is TGTGCCAGCAGTGAAGAGAGGACAGGGGGTCCTTACTTC.

V is TRBV9 and J is TRBJ1-1; the match to TRBD1 covers 9 bases. This CDR3 region has 15 residues. Germline V lookup: CDR1 SGDLS, CDR2 YYNGEE. Trimming cost V 2 bases and J 1 base; bases outside gene matches: 3. The chain's CDR3 is CASSVGDRENTEAFF. The CDR3 DNA is TGTGCCAGCAGCGTGGGGGACAGGGAGAACACTGAAGCTTTCTTT. The whole variable domain, remainder taken from reference TRBV9 and TRBJ1-1, is DSGVTQTPKHLITATGQRVTLRCSPRSGDLSVYWYQQSLDQGLQFLIQYYNGEERAKGNILERFSAQQFPDLHSELNLSSLELGDSALYFCASSVGDRENTEAFFGQGTRLTVV.

V usage is TRBV2 and J usage is TRBJ2-5, with D perhaps TRBD2 (5 bases). The CDR3 contains 14 residues. V was trimmed by 6 bases and J by 0 bases, leaving 11 bases between them. The germline CDR1 and CDR2 sequences are SNHLY and FYNNEI. CDR3 DNA sequence: TGTGCCAGCAGGCCGGGGAAGTACCAAGAGACCCAGTACTTC. Amino acids: CASRPGKYQETQYF.

This clone was counted between two and nine times. The chain uses TRBV5-4 and TRBJ1-4, with a tentative D call TRBD1 (6 bases). Germline V CDR1 and CDR2: SGHNT, YYREEE (reference sequence). V lost 1 base and J lost 7, with 11 bases in between. CDR3 length: 14 amino acids. CDR3 region: CASSLRTEGEKLFF. The CDR3 DNA reads as TGTGCCAGCAGCTTGAGGACAGAGGGTGAAAAACTGTTTTTT.

The chain combines TRBV18 with TRBJ1-5; D is uncertain. Germline V gene data show CDR1 as KGHSH and CDR2 as LQKENI. The CDR3 has 14 residues. The germline V and J ends were trimmed by 2 bases and 2 bases, with 7 bases remaining between them. The CDR3 DNA reads TGTGCCAGCTCACCAAATGGGCGCAATCAGCCCCAGCATTTT. As protein: CASSPNGRNQPQHF.

This clone was seen only a few times. The chain recombines TRBV9 with TRBJ2-2; perhaps TRBD1 as D (5 bases). Germline V CDR1 and CDR2: SGDLS, YYNGEE. The CDR3 runs to 16 residues. The ends were cut back, 0 bases at V and 0 bases at J, with 9 bases in the middle. The CDR3 loop reads CASSVEWGPNTGELFF. CDR3 DNA sequence: TGTGCCAGCAGCGTAGAGTGGGGCCCGAACACCGGGGAGCTGTTTTTT.

The V and J genes are TRBV5-6 and TRBJ2-3; the D gene is possibly TRBD2 (5 bases). Trimming shortened V by 4 bases and J by 2 bases, and 14 bases separated the two germline ends. CDR3 length equals 15 residues. Germline CDR1 is SGHDT and CDR2 is YYEEEE. The CDR3 coding sequence is TGTGCCAGCAGCGGGTTAGGGCGGGTCACAGATACGCAGTATTTT. Its protein product is CASSGLGRVTDTQYF.

The chain employs TRBV5-1 and TRBJ1-3, with D maybe TRBD1 (6 bases). Germline CDR1 is SGHRS and CDR2 is YFSETQ. Trimming shortened V by 8 bases and J by 8 bases, and 11 bases separated the two germline ends. The CDR3 contains 11 residues. CDR3 region: CASSRGHTIYF. DNA of the CDR3: TGCGCCAGTTCGCGGGGGCACACCATATATTTT.

The V call is TRBV4-3, the J call TRBJ2-5; D perhaps matches TRBD2 (6 bases). The J call may be incorrect, as the DNA end agrees better with TRBJ2-7. Germline assignment: CDR1 LGHNA and CDR2 YSLEER. This CDR3 contains 14 residues. CDR3 sequence (DNA): TGCGCCAGCAGCCAAGATGGACTATCTTACGAGCAGTACTTC. Translating gives CASSQDGLSYEQYF.

This chain joins TRBV14 and TRBJ2-7; the D is unclear. Germline loops: CDR1 SGHDN, CDR2 FVKESK. V lost 3 bases to trimming and J lost 2 bases, with 11 bases between them. This CDR3 has 14 amino acids. The CDR3: CASSQQHRTYEQYF. The DNA of the CDR3 is TGTGCCAGCAGCCAGCAACACCGCACCTACGAGCAGTACTTC.

This clone appeared a few times. This chain joins TRBV5-1 and TRBJ2-7, with 7 nucleotides matching TRBD1. Trimming removed 4 bases from V and 3 bases from J; junction bases left unmatched: 7. From germline, CDR1 is SGHRS and CDR2 YFSETQ. The CDR3 spans 14 residues. The CDR3 reads CASSRDSGLYEQYF. DNA for the CDR3: TGCGCCAGCAGCCGGGACAGTGGACTCTACGAGCAGTACTTC.

In this sample, this clone turned up a few times. This chain connects TRBV9 to TRBJ2-6, with no clear D. Germline V gene data show CDR1 as SGDLS and CDR2 as YYNGEE. The V gene lost 0 bases and the J gene lost 4 bases, with 8 bases spanning the gap. CDR3 length: 15 amino acids. The CDR3 region is CASSVEILGANVLTF. The CDR3 coding sequence is TGTGCCAGCAGCGTAGAAATTCTGGGGGCCAACGTCCTGACTTTC.

The CDR3 nucleotides read TGTGCCTGGAGTCGTTGGACAGGGGATCAGCCCCAGCATTTT. It codes for CAWSRWTGDQPQHF. The chain recombines TRBV30 with TRBJ1-5; 9 bases fit TRBD1. V dropped 2 bases and J dropped 5; count of bases not matched to a gene: 4. Germline assignment: CDR1 GTSNPN and CDR2 SVGIG (reference sequence). This CDR3 has 14 residues.

The V gene is TRBV28, the J gene TRBJ1-3; 7 bases agree with TRBD1. Germline-derived CDR1 and CDR2 are MDHEN and SYDVKM. The V segment lost 9 bases and the J segment 0 bases; nucleotides outside the gene matches: 8. The CDR3 runs 15 residues. The CDR3 protein is CASDPGQSSGNTIYF. In DNA, the CDR3 is TGTGCCAGTGATCCGGGACAGAGCTCTGGAAACACCATATATTTT.

This clone was counted between two and nine times. The rearrangement joins TRBV4-3 to TRBJ2-7; 14 bases line up with TRBD2. CDR1 is LGHNA and CDR2 is YSLEER in the germline V gene. Trimming removed 3 bases from V and 2 bases from J; junction bases left unmatched: 0. The CDR3 covers 15 residues. As DNA, the CDR3 is TGCGCCAGCAGCCAGGGACTAGCGGGAGCCTACGAGCAGTACTTC. As protein: CASSQGLAGAYEQYF.

The chain couples TRBV5-1 to TRBJ1-3; D is perhaps TRBD1 (5 bases). V lost 4 bases to trimming and J lost 4 bases, with 15 bases between them. Germline CDR1 is SGHRS and CDR2 is YFSETQ. CDR3 length: 15 amino acids. CDR3 sequence reads: CASSPGASQGNTIYF. In DNA form, the CDR3 reads TGCGCCAGCAGCCCTGGGGCTTCGCAGGGAAACACCATATATTTT.

This clone was picked up one time. This chain connects TRBV6-5 to TRBJ2-2, with 9 nucleotides matching TRBD1. The CDR3 length is 13 residues. Germline V gives CDR1 MNHEY, CDR2 SVGAGI. The J segment lost 6 bases and the V segment lost 8 bases, leaving 4 bases of the junction unmatched. The CDR3 sequence: CASGGQGSGELFF. CDR3 nucleotide sequence: TGTGCCAGCGGTGGACAGGGGTCCGGGGAGCTGTTTTTT.

The chain has TRBV19 and TRBJ1-1; 7 nucleotides agree with TRBD1. The CDR3 totals 15 residues. Germline lookup yields CDR1 LNHDA and CDR2 SQIVND (reference sequence). V lost 6 bases, J lost 0 bases, and 7 bases stayed unmatched. CDR3 in DNA: TGTGCCAGTAGGTTGACAGGGACCATGAACACTGAAGCTTTCTTT. This gives the protein CASRLTGTMNTEAFF.

V and J are TRBV5-6 and TRBJ1-4, with D tentatively TRBD1 (6 bases). The CDR3 sequence is 16 residues long. Germline-derived CDR1 and CDR2 are SGHDT and YYEEEE. Trimming left V 3 bases short and J 7 bases short, with 19 bases between. This CDR3 reads CASSSLNRASGEKLFF. The CDR3, as DNA: TGTGCCAGCAGCTCTTTAAACAGGGCCTCGGGTGAAAAACTGTTTTTT.

The CDR3 DNA follows: TGCGCCAGCAGGGACCAGGGGATCGCTGGGGCCAACGTCCTGACTTTC. Encoded protein: CASRDQGIAGANVLTF. This chain connects TRBV4-1 to TRBJ2-6; TRBD1 is a possible D gene (6 bases). Trimming left V 6 bases short and J 2 bases short, with 14 bases between. Germline loops: CDR1 MGHRA, CDR2 YSYEKL. The CDR3 has 16 residues.

This clone has more than one count but fewer than ten. The chain employs TRBV5-6 and TRBJ1-1, with a tentative D call TRBD1 (5 bases). The CDR3 has 14 amino acids. Per the germline V gene, CDR1 is SGHDT and CDR2 is YYEEEE. The V and J ends lost 0 bases and 3 bases respectively, with 9 bases between them. The CDR3: CASSLGAGYTEAFF. As DNA, the CDR3 is TGTGCCAGCAGCTTGGGGGCAGGGTACACTGAAGCTTTCTTT.

The chain employs TRBV27 and TRBJ2-7; D might be TRBD1 (6 bases). V was pared by 5 bases and J by 3 bases, with 14 bases between. This CDR3 is built from 14 residues. The germline V gene has CDR1 MNHEY and CDR2 SMNVEV (reference sequence). The CDR3 sequence is CASSRYRDLYEQYF. Here the CDR3 DNA reads TGTGCCAGCAGTCGCTACAGGGATCTCTACGAGCAGTACTTC.